Presented here are 15 T cell receptor beta chains from one specimen sequenced in a study of regulatory T cells in long-lasting Graves disease. Time point described: newly diagnosed GD, antithyroid drugs for less than 3 months. RNA from PBMCs was the source of the TCR library. For TCR beta, libraries came from iRepertoire HTBI primers and Arm-PCR of CDR3 regions. One entry per CDR3 protein results from TCRdb running MiXCR on the multiplex PCR reads. The table includes roughly 250,000 distinct CDR3 sequences, about 18% detected once. The sample was also reused in another study, on T cells in Graves' hyperthyroidism and ophthalmopathy.

The sample was peripheral blood mononuclear cells (PBMCs), taken at new diagnosis, from a patient treated with antithyroid drugs. The receptors shown here come from a woman in her thirties with Graves disease.

With regard to this clonotype: One base separates it from a far larger clone, so it is likely a read error. The gene calls are TRBV2 and TRBJ2-7; no reliable D call. Germline assignment: CDR1 SNHLY and CDR2 FYNNEI. This CDR3 region has 13 residues. V was clipped by 5 bases and J by 7 bases, with 15 bases between them. The CDR3 protein is CASSSQQLREQYF. The DNA for the CDR3 is TGTGCCAGCAGTTCCCAACAGCTCCGGGAGCAGTACTTC.

This clonotype showed up many times. V usage is TRBV6-2 or TRBV6-3 and J usage is TRBJ2-5; no reliable D call. V lost 6 bases, J lost 1 base, and 3 bases lay in between. This CDR3 region has 11 residues. Per the germline V gene, CDR1 is MNHEY and CDR2 is SVGEGT. The DNA of the CDR3 is TGTGCCAGCAGGGTCCAAGAGACCCAGTACTTC. It translates to CASRVQETQYF.

The chain links TRBV4-1 to TRBJ2-5, with D perhaps being TRBD1 or TRBD2 (7 bases each). CDR3 length equals 17 residues. Germline V CDR1 and CDR2: MGHRA, YSYEKL. V lost 2 bases to trimming and J lost 4 bases, with 20 bases between them. CDR3 coding DNA: TGCGCCAGCAGCCAAAACGGGGGGAACAGGGGTCGAGAGACCCAGTACTTC. Its protein product is CASSQNGGNRGRETQYF.

This clonotype was seen only a few times. The chain carries TRBV4-2 and TRBJ1-2; a weak D match, TRBD1 (5 bases). With 0 bases removed from V and 7 bases from J, the gap between germline ends came to 15 bases. The CDR3 runs 15 residues. From germline, CDR1 is LGHNA and CDR2 YNFKEQ. The chain's CDR3 is CASSQDWGPDVGYTF. In DNA, the CDR3 is TGTGCCAGCAGCCAAGATTGGGGACCAGACGTTGGCTACACCTTC.

This clonotype occurred many times. The V gene is TRBV3-1, the J gene TRBJ1-2; no definite D call. From germline, CDR1 is LGHDT and CDR2 YNNKEL (reference sequence). This CDR3 is 13 amino acids long. Trimming left V 4 bases short and J 6 bases short, with 12 bases between. CDR3 nucleotide sequence: TGTGCCAGCAGCCGCGTATTAGAAGATGGCTACACCTTC. Its protein is CASSRVLEDGYTF.

With regard to this clonotype: A much larger clone is a single base away; this may be a read error. As the CDR3 is not closed by the conserved phenylalanine or tryptophan, this likely results from a read error. The rearrangement joins TRBV24-1 to TRBJ2-3; D is perhaps TRBD1 or TRBD2 (5 bases each). This CDR3 comprises 18 residues. Germline CDR1 KGHDR, CDR2 SFDVKD. Trimming left V 4 bases short and J 5 bases short, with 24 bases between. This chain's CDR3 is CATSDTDEAGTPRDTQYL. As DNA, the CDR3 is TGTGCCACCAGTGACACAGATGAGGCCGGGACGCCTAGAGATACGCAGTATCTT.

This clonotype occurred many times. This chain uses TRBV5-1 with TRBJ1-2, with a tentative D call TRBD1 (6 bases). The CDR3 extends over 13 amino acids. Deletions cut 4 bases from V and 6 bases from J, with 13 bases between. Per the germline V gene, CDR1 is SGHRS and CDR2 is YFSETQ. CDR3 residues: CASSLTGRNGYTF. In nucleotides, the CDR3 is TGCGCCAGCAGCCTCACAGGGAGAAATGGCTACACCTTC.

This clonotype was observed at least ten times. The chain couples TRBV5-4 to TRBJ2-3; TRBD1 might be the D (7 bases). The length of the CDR3 is 12 residues. The germline V gene has CDR1 SGHNT and CDR2 YYREEE (reference sequence). Between the trimmed V and J ends, which lost 4 bases and 6 bases, there was a span of 9 bases. The CDR3 DNA reads TGTGCCAGCAGCCCAGGGGGGGATACGCAGTATTTT. Its translation: CASSPGGDTQYF.

This clonotype was seen at least ten times. V gene TRBV7-6 combines with J gene TRBJ1-1; 8 bases align to TRBD1. The J segment lost 3 bases and the V segment lost 3 bases, leaving 6 bases of the junction unmatched. CDR1 and CDR2 from the germline V gene are SGHVS and FNYEAQ. The CDR3 totals 15 residues. The DNA for the CDR3 is TGTGCCAGCAGCTTGGCCCACAGGGGGGACACTGAAGCTTTCTTT. Translating it yields CASSLAHRGDTEAFF.

The chain combines TRBV7-9 with TRBJ2-7; 8 bases map to TRBD1. V shed 1 base, J shed 5 bases, and the junction held 13 bases outside the gene matches. In germline, CDR1 is SEHNR, CDR2 FQNEAQ (reference sequence). This CDR3 comprises 17 residues. CDR3 amino acids: CASSLGGTWDRPHEQYF. CDR3 in DNA: TGTGCCAGCAGCTTAGGGGGGACTTGGGACAGGCCCCACGAGCAGTACTTC. The variable domain in full, with the rest retrieved from reference TRBV7-9 and TRBJ2-7, is DTGVSQNPRHKITKRGQNVTFRCDPISEHNRLYWYRQTLGQGPEFLTYFQNEAQLEKSRLLSDRFSAERPKGSFSTLEIQRTEQGDSAMYLCASSLGGTWDRPHEQYFGPGTRLTVT.

This clonotype was counted ten times or more. The V and J genes are TRBV20-1 and TRBJ2-7, with D perhaps matching TRBD1 or TRBD2 (5 bases each). The germline V and J ends were trimmed by 3 bases and 3 bases, with 15 bases remaining between them. Germline CDR1 is DFQATT and CDR2 is SNEGSKA (reference sequence). The CDR3 consists of 14 residues. The DNA for the CDR3 is TGCAGTGCTAGGTGGGACGAACGTATCTACGAGCAGTACTTC. Translated, it gives CSARWDERIYEQYF.

This clonotype was detected many times. The rearrangement joins TRBV10-2 to TRBJ1-5; 11 bases map to TRBD1. V shed 8 bases, J shed 0 bases, and the junction held 6 bases outside the gene matches. CDR3 length: 16 residues. In germline, CDR1 is WSHSY, CDR2 SAAADI. The CDR3 sequence: CASAGTGGDSNQPQHF. CDR3 nucleotide sequence: TGCGCCAGCGCCGGGACAGGGGGGGATAGCAATCAGCCCCAGCATTTT.

Notes on this clonotype: A read error likely explains this, since a far larger clone differs by one base. This chain links TRBV7-8 with TRBJ2-7, with D perhaps matching TRBD1 or TRBD2 (5 bases each). CDR3 length: 13 amino acids. Germline lookup yields CDR1 SGHVS and CDR2 FQNEAQ. The CDR3 DNA reads as TGTGTCAGCAGCTCCATGGGACGTGGCGAGCAGTACTTC. Its translation is CVSSSMGRGEQYF.

This clonotype was seen only a few times. J is TRBJ2-1 and V is TRBV7-3, with D unresolved. Trimming pared 6 bases from V and 5 bases from J, leaving 14 bases between. CDR3 length: 14 amino acids. Germline V CDR1 and CDR2: SGHTA, FQGTGA. CDR3 residues: CASSESWQHNEQFF. CDR3 coding DNA: TGTGCCAGCAGTGAAAGCTGGCAGCACAATGAGCAGTTCTTC. Filled out from reference TRBV7-3 and TRBJ2-1, the complete variable domain reads GAGVSQTPSNKVTEKGKYVELRCDPISGHTALYWYRQSLGQGPEFLIYFQGTGAADDSGLPNDRFFAVRPEGSVSTLKIQRTERGDSAVYLCASSESWQHNEQFFGPGTRLTVL.

This clonotype was detected ten times or more. The chain recombines TRBV20-1 with TRBJ2-7; 8 bases align to TRBD1. Germline V lookup: CDR1 DFQATT, CDR2 SNEGSKA (reference sequence). This CDR3 is built from 14 residues. V lost 4 bases, J lost 5 bases, and 10 bases stayed unmatched. Here the CDR3 DNA reads TGCAGTGCTACCCCCCGACAGGGGCTCGACGAGCAGTACTTC. Translating gives CSATPRQGLDEQYF.